The clone carrying this TCR beta chain has more than one count but fewer than ten. Germline CDR1 reads LNHDA; CDR2 reads SQIVND (reference sequence). V lost 1 base and J lost 10, with 4 bases in between. This CDR3 comprises 11 residues. Some clones are missing from TCRdb's copy, which holds only in-frame ones; the method was immunoSEQ multiplex PCR. The data show 110,000 or so clones, with about 90% seen just once and under 6% held by the top ten. The sample originates from a study of blood T cell repertoires in COVID-19. The clonotype comes from a woman between 50 and 59 years old with acute or convalescent COVID-19. The chain links TRBV19 to TRBJ1-4; D remains ambiguous. Sequencing input: peripheral blood. CDR3 loop: CASSIAGKLFF. CDR3 DNA: TGTGCCAGTAGTATAGCGGGAAAACTGTTTTTT.